The source of this T cell receptor beta chain is a study of cytomegalovirus exposure and HLA in healthy donors. The study ran its PCR with 60 Vbeta and 13 Jbeta primers. The protocol was immunoSEQ multiplex PCR, while the TCRdb copy is restricted to in-frame clones and leaves out a portion. The table records approximately 210,000 clones, around 76% of them present only once. Although they were nominally healthy when sampled, donors likely had unrecorded immune exposures. The CDR3 has 18 amino acids. V gave up 0 bases and J gave up 0 bases; unmatched junction bases: 7. Per the germline V gene, CDR1 is SGHKS and CDR2 is YYEKEE (reference sequence).

This chain joins TRBV5-5 and TRBJ1-4, with TRBD1 identical over 8 bases. This sequence originates from a man aged 35-49 years in good health and CMV-seropositive. The sample taken for sequencing was PBMCs. In DNA, the CDR3 is TGTGCCAGCAGCTTGGGGGCAGGGGGCTCCGCAACTAATGAAAAACTGTTTTTT. It translates to CASSLGAGGSATNEKLFF.